Listed here are 22 T cell receptor beta chains from one sample, sequenced in a study of cytomegalovirus exposure and HLA in healthy donors. Primers: 60 Vbeta forward and 13 Jbeta reverse. Produced via immunoSEQ multiplex PCR; TCRdb's table is partial and in-frame only. Of around 210,000 clones listed, 85% are singletons. Specimen: PBMCs. These receptors were taken from a girl under 10 years old in good health and CMV-seronegative.

The chain combines TRBV7-2 with TRBJ2-1; 9 positions agree with TRBD2. This CDR3 region has 15 residues. J lost 3 bases, V lost 5 bases, and 5 bases had no gene match. Germline-derived CDR1 and CDR2 are SGHTA and FQGNSA. In DNA form, the CDR3 reads TGTGCCAGCAGCCTTAGCGGGAGCAGCTACAATGAGCAGTTCTTC. Protein: CASSLSGSSYNEQFF.

This sequence joins TRBV9 and TRBJ2-7, with D possibly matching TRBD1 (7 bases). This CDR3 region has 15 residues. The germline V and J ends were trimmed by 4 bases and 2 bases, with 16 bases remaining between them. Germline lookup yields CDR1 SGDLS and CDR2 YYNGEE. The CDR3 region has the DNA TGTGCCAGCAGCCCAGGGGGAGGAGGGACCTACGAGCAGTACTTC. Amino acid sequence: CASSPGGGGTYEQYF. The whole variable domain, filled in from reference TRBV9 and TRBJ2-7, reads DSGVTQTPKHLITATGQRVTLRCSPRSGDLSVYWYQQSLDQGLQFLIQYYNGEERAKGNILERFSAQQFPDLHSELNLSSLELGDSALYFCASSPGGGGTYEQYFGPGTRLTVT.

The chain has TRBV10-2 and TRBJ2-2; 7 bases match TRBD2. The junction had 6 bases not matched to a gene; V was cut back by 7 bases and J by 1 base. This CDR3 comprises 15 residues. Germline V gene lookup returns CDR1 WSHSY and CDR2 SAAADI. DNA of the CDR3: TGCGCCAGCATCAAAGCGGGGCGGAACACCGGGGAGCTGTTTTTT. Its translation: CASIKAGRNTGELFF.

This clone was seen only once. The chain employs TRBV19 and TRBJ2-7, with TRBD1 identical over 10 bases. Germline CDR1 is LNHDA and CDR2 is SQIVND (reference sequence). The CDR3 contains 16 residues. Trimming at V came to 5 bases and at J to 2 bases, leaving 9 bases not matched to a gene. CDR3 sequence: CASSALGTGDAYEQYF. The CDR3 nucleotides are TGTGCCAGTAGTGCACTCGGGACAGGGGACGCCTACGAGCAGTACTTC.

The chain links TRBV9 to TRBJ2-5, with 8 positions matching TRBD2. Germline values: CDR1 SGDLS, CDR2 YYNGEE. This CDR3 contains 15 residues. With V trimmed by 4 bases and J by 2 bases, 7 bases remained unmatched. The CDR3 loop is CASSPSSGGQETQYF. Here the CDR3 DNA reads TGTGCCAGCAGCCCCTCGTCGGGGGGGCAAGAGACCCAGTACTTC.

The chain carries TRBV2 and TRBJ1-4, with unresolved D. Germline V gene lookup returns CDR1 SNHLY and CDR2 FYNNEI. Trimming pared 4 bases from V and 8 bases from J, leaving 17 bases between. This CDR3 is 15 amino acids long. The CDR3 region has the DNA TGTGCCAGCAGTGGAACAGCCCGATCGGGGGAAAAACTGTTTTTT. Protein sequence: CASSGTARSGEKLFF. The full variable domain, with the rest looked up from reference TRBV2 and TRBJ1-4, is EPEVTQTPSHQVTQMGQEVILRCVPISNHLYFYWYRQILGQKVEFLVSFYNNEISEKSEIFDDQFSVERPDGSNFTLKIRSTKLEDSAMYFCASSGTARSGEKLFFGSGTQLSVL.

This clone was detected only once. The CDR3 loop is CSALYNEQFF. The CDR3 coding sequence is TGCAGTGCTTTATACAATGAGCAGTTCTTC. The gene calls are TRBV20-1 and TRBJ2-1; D unresolved. V was pared by 5 bases and J by 4 bases, with 3 bases between. This CDR3 is 10 amino acids long. In germline, CDR1 is DFQATT, CDR2 SNEGSKA (reference sequence).

CDR3 amino acids: CASSEQLGGPGEFF. CDR3 coding DNA: TGTGCCAGCAGTGAACAATTAGGAGGCCCTGGGGAGTTCTTC. The gene calls are TRBV6-1 and TRBJ2-1; a weak D match, TRBD2 (5 bases). The germline gives CDR1 MNHNS, CDR2 SASEGT. The CDR3 extends over 14 amino acids. Deletions cut 2 bases from V and 14 bases from J, with 19 bases between.

With respect to this clone: At one boundary the junction diverges from the germline segment, which might be a read error. This chain connects TRBV7-9 to TRBJ2-1, with D maybe TRBD2 (6 bases). Germline loops: CDR1 SEHNR, CDR2 FQNEAQ (reference sequence). The CDR3 consists of 14 residues. DNA for the CDR3: TGTTCCAGCAGCTTACCGGGAGTTATCAATGAGCAGTTCTTC. It is translated as CSSSLPGVINEQFF.

The sample holds a few counts of this clone. CDR3 amino acids: CSAYLRQGEFF. The CDR3 nucleotides are TGCAGCGCTTACCTTCGACAGGGTGAGTTCTTC. The chain joins TRBV29-1 to TRBJ2-1; TRBD1 matches at 7 bases. Germline V gene sequence: CDR1 SQVTM, CDR2 ANQGSEA. The CDR3 has 11 residues. J lost 14 bases, V lost 7 bases, and 11 bases had no gene match.

The chain couples TRBV5-8 to TRBJ1-5; TRBD1 agrees at 12 bases. Trimming took 4 bases from V and 7 from J; bases not matched to a gene: 6. From germline, CDR1 is SGHTS and CDR2 YDEGEE. This CDR3 region has 15 residues. The CDR3 DNA sequence: TGTGCCAGCAGCACCGGGACAGGGGGCTCGCAGCCCCAGCATTTT. Amino acid sequence: CASSTGTGGSQPQHF.

The genes are TRBV4-2 and TRBJ2-2; 15 positions agree with TRBD2. Germline loops: CDR1 LGHNA, CDR2 YNFKEQ. V lost 1 base, J lost 5 bases, and 2 bases stayed unmatched. The CDR3 sequence is 17 residues long. CDR3 DNA sequence: TGTGCCAGCAGCCAAGCTGGGACTAGCGGGAGGACCGGGGAGCTGTTTTTT. Amino acid sequence: CASSQAGTSGRTGELFF.

This chain uses TRBV5-1 with TRBJ2-5; tentative D call: TRBD1 (5 bases). V dropped 3 bases and J dropped 2 bases, with 20 bases sitting between them. Germline CDR1 is SGHRS and CDR2 is YFSETQ. This CDR3 has 17 amino acids. This CDR3 is CASSSKISSAGQETQYF. The CDR3 region has the DNA TGCGCCAGCAGCTCTAAAATTTCCAGCGCAGGGCAAGAGACCCAGTACTTC.

The chain couples TRBV27 to TRBJ2-1, with TRBD2 identical over 13 bases. V trimming: 6 bases; J trimming: 8 bases; junction bases outside the gene matches: 13. This CDR3 is 17 amino acids long. CDR1 and CDR2 (germline): MNHEY, SMNVEV (reference sequence). CDR3 sequence: CASSPRLAGGRRHEQFF. The CDR3 DNA follows: TGTGCCAGCAGCCCCAGACTAGCGGGAGGACGGCGCCATGAGCAGTTCTTC.

The chain uses TRBV2 and TRBJ2-1; D may be TRBD1 (5 bases). Germline V gene data show CDR1 as SNHLY and CDR2 as FYNNEI. The V gene lost 4 bases and the J gene lost 5 bases, with 12 bases spanning the gap. CDR3 length equals 14 residues. CDR3 amino acids: CASSVGQDNNEQFF. CDR3 sequence (DNA): TGTGCCAGCAGTGTGGGGCAGGACAACAATGAGCAGTTCTTC. Combining the CDR3 with reference TRBV2 and TRBJ2-1 gives the whole variable domain EPEVTQTPSHQVTQMGQEVILRCVPISNHLYFYWYRQILGQKVEFLVSFYNNEISEKSEIFDDQFSVERPDGSNFTLKIRSTKLEDSAMYFCASSVGQDNNEQFFGPGTRLTVL.

This clone has just one count. CDR3 DNA: TGTGCCTTTTCGACAGTTACCTACGAGCAGTACTTC. Translating gives CAFSTVTYEQYF. This chain uses TRBV6-1 with TRBJ2-7; possible D gene TRBD1, 5 bases. The CDR3 runs 12 residues. Germline CDR1 and CDR2: MNHNS and SASEGT. V lost 11 bases and J 2 bases, leaving 13 bases between the germline ends.

CDR3 nucleotide sequence: TGCGCCAGCAGCTTGGCCTTTAGTAGTTCCTACGAGCAGTACTTC. This translates into CASSLAFSSSYEQYF. The chain uses TRBV5-1 and TRBJ2-7; D is unresolved. The germline CDR1 and CDR2 sequences are SGHRS and YFSETQ. CDR3 length: 15 amino acids. Trimming took off 0 bases at V and 1 base at J, with 11 bases between the two ends.

This chain uses TRBV25-1 with TRBJ2-7; a possible D gene is TRBD2 (5 bases). This CDR3 comprises 13 residues. V lost 7 bases, J lost 0 bases, and 10 bases lay in between. Germline V gene sequence: CDR1 MGHDK, CDR2 SYGVNS. CDR3 amino acids: CASKDGNSYEQYF. The DNA of the CDR3 is TGTGCCAGCAAAGACGGGAACTCCTACGAGCAGTACTTC.

CDR3 region: CASSQDPRGGNSPLHF. In DNA, the CDR3 is TGCGCCAGCAGCCAAGACCCGAGGGGGGGTAATTCACCCCTCCACTTT. The rearrangement joins TRBV4-1 to TRBJ1-6; TRBD1 is a possible D gene (6 bases). Trimming removed 0 bases from V and 6 bases from J, with 12 bases in between. Germline V gives CDR1 MGHRA, CDR2 YSYEKL. The length of the CDR3 is 16 residues.

The chain links TRBV10-3 to TRBJ1-6; D call uncertain. Trimming removed 3 bases from V and 5 bases from J, with 11 bases in between. CDR1 ENHRY and CDR2 SYGVKD come from the germline V gene. The CDR3 length is 15 residues. The CDR3 loop is CAISDGPGDNSPLHF. DNA of the CDR3: TGTGCCATCAGTGATGGCCCCGGGGATAATTCACCCCTCCACTTT.

The chain carries TRBV2 and TRBJ1-1; 8 bases fit TRBD1. The CDR3 is 13 residues long. The germline gives CDR1 SNHLY, CDR2 FYNNEI. Trimming took 8 bases from V and 1 from J; bases not matched to a gene: 3. The CDR3 sequence is CASLDRENTEAFF. The CDR3 bases are TGTGCCAGCTTGGACAGGGAGAACACTGAAGCTTTCTTT.

The chain couples TRBV5-6 to TRBJ1-2; tentatively, D is TRBD1 (5 bases). The ends were cut back, 4 bases at V and 2 bases at J, with 9 bases in the middle. In germline, CDR1 is SGHDT, CDR2 YYEEEE. The CDR3 is 13 amino acids. Written as DNA, the CDR3 is TGTGCCAGCAGCCTTAGACAGAACTATGGCTACACCTTC. Protein: CASSLRQNYGYTF.